The T cell receptor (beta chain) described here comes from a study of blood T cell repertoires in COVID-19. Turning to the study itself: Acute and convalescent COVID-19 samples came from the United States, Italy and Spain. T cells, B-cell-depleted T cells, or PBMCs provided the cDNA or gDNA that served as material.

The assay was immunoSEQ multiplex PCR, and TCRdb's table has in-frame clones only and misses some. The sample includes fewer than 20,000 clones, about 80% of them seen just once. CDR1 and CDR2 from the germline V gene are SEHNR and FQNEAQ (reference sequence). With V trimmed by 5 bases and J by 14 bases, 15 bases remained unmatched. The CDR3 is 15 residues long. Sequences were obtained from peripheral blood. The TCR sequence derives from a man between 70 and 80 years old with active or convalescent COVID-19. The chain recombines TRBV7-9 with TRBJ1-6; 7 bases agree with TRBD1. CDR3 in DNA: TGTGCCAGCAGCACCCGGACAGGTCTTGGTGGGGCCCTCCACTTT. Protein sequence: CASSTRTGLGGALHF.